This TCR beta chain came from a study of naive and memory T cell subsets. The CDR3 contains 13 residues. V shed 8 bases and J shed 5 bases, with 15 bases lying between them. After the first PCR, alpha and beta chain libraries were processed separately. With regard to this clonotype: Its antigen is not identified.

The beta constant-region primer was an equimolar mix of two oligonucleotides covering TRBC1 and TRBC2. The ligated cDNA underwent four PCR rounds using SP2 and nested alpha and beta constant-region primers. TCRdb re-derived calls from the UMI-ligation and nested PCR reads in MiXCR, one entry per CDR3 protein. The table includes tens of thousands of distinct CDR3 sequences, roughly 14% detected once. Study-level findings and limits: In CD4 and CD8 cells, diversity dropped from naive through EMRA. In naive cells, over 95% of TCR sequences were seen only once.

The specimen was central memory CD4+ T cells from blood. The receptor's source is a human donor in good health. V gene TRBV12-3 or TRBV12-4 combines with J gene TRBJ1-1, with D unclear. The CDR3, as DNA: TGTGCCAGCCAAAATCTAGGGAGGACTGAAGCTTTCTTT. It is translated as CASQNLGRTEAFF.